This TCR beta chain was retrieved from a study of response to subunit inactivated influenza vaccine (dated by TCRdb to between 2017 and 2018). About the investigation overall: The study used deep quantitative T cell receptor repertoire profiling to track responses to a trivalent subunit inactivated influenza vaccine. What the authors observed across the whole study: It was suggested by the authors that each seasonal influenza vaccination may recruit only a limited number of new T cells.

Of note for this clonotype: This receptor's antigen is unknown. The record has no base qualities; no much larger clone is one base away.

Libraries were prepared through RT-PCR. TCRdb shows the sequencer as Illumina HiSeq 2500. TCRdb trimmed public reads at Q25 via fastp, called clones via MiXCR and kept in-frame beta chains. Here each entry gathers all rows of one CDR3 protein and keeps the most common genes and DNA. The sample table lists hundreds of thousands of distinct CDR3 sequences, 25% of them with a count of one. 1.9% of the sample goes to the ten largest clones. From the cysteine up to the phenylalanine, the CDR3 has a length of 14 residues. Only the CDR3 DNA stays, 42 bases, in frame from base 1. The trim is 1 base for V and 5 bases for J, with a gap of 9 bases between the germline ends.

Recombination linked TRBV12-3 or TRBV12-4 to TRBJ1-5, and the D gene may be TRBD1, 6 bases matching. This specimen was CD4+ T cells sorted from PBMCs, taken roughly 5 days after vaccination. This receptor was obtained from a man aged 50 or older who received an inactivated influenza vaccine. Donor details come from another sample of the same person, matched by shared clones. The DNA sequence follows: TGTGCCAGCAGTTTAGAAGGACAGTATCAGCCCCAGCATTTT. Translated, it reads CASSLEGQYQPQHF.